Listed below are T cell receptor beta chains from one sample, sequenced in a study of shared clonotypes between healthy human individuals. The repertoire was sequenced with immunoSEQ multiplex PCR; TCRdb's copy has only in-frame clones and lacks some. The sample lists more than 2,000,000 clones; approximately 94% were seen once. The sequenced sample consisted of naive CD4+ T cells sorted from blood. Receptor source: a man in his late teens or twenties in good health. The CDR3 runs from the conserved cysteine through the conserved F or W. A D gene is named only where the DNA matches it firmly. Size is stated for part of the rows, as once, few or many counts, or as a class when the clone is expanded.

v_gene,d_gene,abundance,j_gene,CDR3nt,CDR3aa
TRBV5-1,NA,NA,TRBJ1-5,TGCGCCAGCAGCTTGACGGGGAATAGCAATCAGCCCCAGCATTTT,CASSLTGNSNQPQHF
TRBV11-3,NA,NA,TRBJ2-2,TGTGCCAGCACCCATGGGATCGGGAACACCGGGGAGCTGTTTTTT,CASTHGIGNTGELFF
TRBV30,NA,NA,TRBJ2-5,TGTGCCTGGAGTAGGTCGGCTAGTGTTCAAGAGACCCAGTACTTC,CAWSRSASVQETQYF
TRBV5-6,NA,NA,TRBJ1-4,TGTGCCAGCAGCTTGTCCCGGGATGAAAAACTGTTTTTT,CASSLSRDEKLFF
TRBV6-5,TRBD1,NA,TRBJ2-7,TGTGCCAGCAGTTACGGAGACAGGGCCGAGCAGTACTTC,CASSYGDRAEQYF
TRBV6-1,TRBD2,NA,TRBJ2-3,TGTGCCAGCAGGAGACTAGCGGGGGGAGATACGCAGTATTTT,CASRRLAGGDTQYF
TRBV18,NA,NA,TRBJ2-7,TGTGCCAGCTCACCAGGGCAGGTTAGCTACGAGCAGTACTTC,CASSPGQVSYEQYF
TRBV18,TRBD2,NA,TRBJ2-5,TGTGCCAGCTCACCCGGACTAGCGGGAGTAGGGACCCAGTACTTC,CASSPGLAGVGTQYF
TRBV5-6,NA,NA,TRBJ2-7,TGTGCCAGCAGCTTGGAGGGCCGGACAGCTATCTACGAGCAGTACTTC,CASSLEGRTAIYEQYF
TRBV4-1,TRBD1,NA,TRBJ1-6,TGCGCCAGCAGCCAAGCCTCGGCAGGGGGTTATAATTCACCCCTCCACTTT,CASSQASAGGYNSPLHF
TRBV2,NA,NA,TRBJ2-2,TGTGCCAGCAGTGAACAGGGGGGCACCGGGGAGCTGTTTTTT,CASSEQGGTGELFF
TRBV4-1,TRBD2,NA,TRBJ2-7,TGCGCCAGCAGCCCAGGCGGGGCGGGAGGGTTCGGGGACGAGCAGTACTTC,CASSPGGAGGFGDEQYF
TRBV30,NA,NA,TRBJ1-5,TGTGCCTGGAGCCCGGGCAGGGGACAGCCCCAGCATTTT,CAWSPGRGQPQHF
TRBV27,NA,few,TRBJ2-7,TGTGCCAGCAGTTTATTTGGTGCGGAAGAGCAGTACTTC,CASSLFGAEEQYF
TRBV4-1,NA,NA,TRBJ1-1,TGCGCCAGCAGCCAAGACGCGGGCCAGAGGAACACTGAAGCTTTCTTT,CASSQDAGQRNTEAFF
TRBV7-2,TRBD1,NA,TRBJ2-1,TGTGCCAGCAGCTTAGGAGGGGGACAGGGGAACAATGAGCAGTTCTTC,CASSLGGGQGNNEQFF
TRBV7-2,NA,NA,TRBJ2-3,TGTGCCAGCAGCCAAGTCTCGGGACTTCCCACAGATACGCAGTATTTT,CASSQVSGLPTDTQYF
TRBV19,TRBD1,NA,TRBJ1-4,TGTGCCAGTAGTTTATTAGGGGGCGCGATTAATGAAAAACTGTTTTTT,CASSLLGGAINEKLFF
TRBV6-5,TRBD2,NA,TRBJ2-1,TGTGCCAGCAGTTACTCTTCTAGCGGGTTCTACAATGAGCAGTTCTTC,CASSYSSSGFYNEQFF
TRBV18,NA,NA,TRBJ1-6,TGTGCCAGCTCACCGGGTAATAATTCACCCCTCCACTTT,CASSPGNNSPLHF
TRBV6-5,TRBD1,NA,TRBJ1-2,TGTGCCAGCAGTTACAGACAGGGGGCGGGGTATGGCTACACCTTC,CASSYRQGAGYGYTF
TRBV6-1,NA,NA,TRBJ1-1,TGTGCCAGCAGGGCTATACAGTCTCTAAACACTGAAGCTTTCTTT,CASRAIQSLNTEAFF
TRBV7-9,NA,NA,TRBJ1-1,TGTGCCAGCAGCTTAGCGGCGGGAAAGAGGGACACTGAAGCTTTCTTT,CASSLAAGKRDTEAFF
TRBV2,NA,NA,TRBJ2-1,TGTGCCAGCCCGAGGGGGGCCCTCGACAATGAGCAGTTCTTC,CASPRGALDNEQFF
TRBV6-6,NA,NA,TRBJ2-3,TGTGCCAGCAGTTACTCTGGTAGCGCGGGTACAGATACGCAGTATTTT,CASSYSGSAGTDTQYF
TRBV30,TRBD1,NA,TRBJ1-4,TGTGCCTCAAGGGGGCTTACTAATGAAAAACTGTTTTTT,CASRGLTNEKLFF